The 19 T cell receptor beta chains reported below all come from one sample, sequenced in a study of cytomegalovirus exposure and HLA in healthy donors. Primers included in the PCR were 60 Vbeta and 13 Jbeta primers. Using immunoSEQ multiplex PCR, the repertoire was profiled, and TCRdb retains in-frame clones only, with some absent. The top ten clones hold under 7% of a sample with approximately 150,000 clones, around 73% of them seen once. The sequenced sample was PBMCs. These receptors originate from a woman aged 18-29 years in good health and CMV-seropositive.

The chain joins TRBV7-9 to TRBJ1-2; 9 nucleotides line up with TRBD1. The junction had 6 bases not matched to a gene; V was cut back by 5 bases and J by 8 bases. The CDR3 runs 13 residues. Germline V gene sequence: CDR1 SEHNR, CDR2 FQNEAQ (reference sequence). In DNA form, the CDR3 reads TGTGCCAGCAGCGCCGGGACAGGGTGGGGCTACACCTTC. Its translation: CASSAGTGWGYTF.

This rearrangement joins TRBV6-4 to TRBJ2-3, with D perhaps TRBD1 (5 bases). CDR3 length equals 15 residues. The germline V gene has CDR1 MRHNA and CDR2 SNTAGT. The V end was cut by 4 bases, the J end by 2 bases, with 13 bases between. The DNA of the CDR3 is TGTGCCAGCAGTGCTGGGGCAGCCGACACAGATACGCAGTATTTT. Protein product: CASSAGAADTDTQYF.

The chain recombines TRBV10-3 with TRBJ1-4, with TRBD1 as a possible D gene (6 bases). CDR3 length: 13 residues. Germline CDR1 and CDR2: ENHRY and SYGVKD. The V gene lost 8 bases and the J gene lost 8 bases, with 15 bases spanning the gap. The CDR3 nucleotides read TGTGCCATCGCGGCGGGGGGCGAAGAAAAACTGTTTTTT. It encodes CAIAAGGEEKLFF.

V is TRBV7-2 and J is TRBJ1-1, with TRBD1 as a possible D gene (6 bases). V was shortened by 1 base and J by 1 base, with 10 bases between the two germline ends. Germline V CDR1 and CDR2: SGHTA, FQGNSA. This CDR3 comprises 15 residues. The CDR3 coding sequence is TGTGCCAGCAGCTTAGTTAGCAGGGGGAACACTGAAGCTTTCTTT. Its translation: CASSLVSRGNTEAFF.

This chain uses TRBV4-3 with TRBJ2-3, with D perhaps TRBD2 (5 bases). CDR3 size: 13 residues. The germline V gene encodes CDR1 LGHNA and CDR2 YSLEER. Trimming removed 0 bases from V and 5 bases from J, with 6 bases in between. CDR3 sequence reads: CASSQDGGDTQYF. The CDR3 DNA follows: TGCGCCAGCAGCCAAGACGGAGGAGATACGCAGTATTTT.

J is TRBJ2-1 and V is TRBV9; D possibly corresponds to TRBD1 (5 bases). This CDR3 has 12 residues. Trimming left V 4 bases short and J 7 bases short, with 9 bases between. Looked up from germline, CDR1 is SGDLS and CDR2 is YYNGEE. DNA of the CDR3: TGTGCCAGCAGCCCCCAGGGTAATGAGCAGTTCTTC. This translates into CASSPQGNEQFF.

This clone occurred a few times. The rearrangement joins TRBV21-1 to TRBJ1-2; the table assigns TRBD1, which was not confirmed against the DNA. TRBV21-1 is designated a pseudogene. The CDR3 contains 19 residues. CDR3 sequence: CASSKDHPTHRNRSYGYTF. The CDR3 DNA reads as TGTGCCAGCAGCAAAGACCACCCGACCCACCGGAACAGGAGCTATGGCTACACCTTC.

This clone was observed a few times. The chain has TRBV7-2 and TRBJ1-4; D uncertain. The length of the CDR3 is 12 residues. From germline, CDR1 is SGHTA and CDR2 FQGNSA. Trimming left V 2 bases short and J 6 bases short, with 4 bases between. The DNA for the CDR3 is TGTGCCAGCAGCTTAAGCGATGAAAAACTGTTTTTT. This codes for CASSLSDEKLFF.

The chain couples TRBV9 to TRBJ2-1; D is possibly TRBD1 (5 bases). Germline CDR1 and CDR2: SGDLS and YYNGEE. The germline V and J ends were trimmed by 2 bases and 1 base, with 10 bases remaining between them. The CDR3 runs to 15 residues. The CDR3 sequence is CASSVRAESYNEQFF. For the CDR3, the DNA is TGTGCCAGCAGCGTCAGGGCGGAATCCTACAATGAGCAGTTCTTC.

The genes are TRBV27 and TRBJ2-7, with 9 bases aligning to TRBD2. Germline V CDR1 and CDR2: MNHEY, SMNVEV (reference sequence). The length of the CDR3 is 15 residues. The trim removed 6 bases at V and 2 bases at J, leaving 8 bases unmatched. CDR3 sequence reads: CASSHTSGRTYEQYF. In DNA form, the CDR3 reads TGTGCCAGCAGCCACACTAGCGGGCGCACCTACGAGCAGTACTTC.

CDR3 region: CASSLGQEATNEKLFF. As DNA, the CDR3 is TGTGCCAGCAGCTTAGGGCAGGAGGCAACTAATGAAAAACTGTTTTTT. The chain recombines TRBV7-6 with TRBJ1-4; D gene ambiguous. The CDR3 is 16 residues long. In germline, CDR1 is SGHVS, CDR2 FNYEAQ. Trimming took 1 base from V and 0 from J, leaving 9 bases between them.

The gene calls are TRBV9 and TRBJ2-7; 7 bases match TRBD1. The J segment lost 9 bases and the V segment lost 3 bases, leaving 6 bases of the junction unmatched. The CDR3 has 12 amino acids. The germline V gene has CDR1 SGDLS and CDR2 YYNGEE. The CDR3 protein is CASSGDTGVQYF. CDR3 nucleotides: TGTGCCAGCAGCGGGGACACAGGGGTGCAGTACTTC.

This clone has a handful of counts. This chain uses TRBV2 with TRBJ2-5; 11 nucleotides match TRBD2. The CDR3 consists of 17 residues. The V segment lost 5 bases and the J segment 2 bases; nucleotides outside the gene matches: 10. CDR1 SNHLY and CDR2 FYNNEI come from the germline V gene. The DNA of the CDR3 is TGTGCCAGCAGTTCTCATATTAGCGGGGGGGAGCAAGAGACCCAGTACTTC. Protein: CASSSHISGGEQETQYF.

The CDR3, as DNA: TGTGCCAGCAGTGATAGAGGGATGGACAGGGTGCGGGAGACCCAGTACTTC. As protein: CASSDRGMDRVRETQYF. The J gene is TRBJ2-5, the V gene TRBV2; 8 positions match TRBD1. Germline V CDR1 and CDR2: SNHLY, FYNNEI. With 3 bases clipped from V and 5 bases from J, the junction kept 14 bases outside the gene matches. The CDR3 loop spans 17 amino acids.

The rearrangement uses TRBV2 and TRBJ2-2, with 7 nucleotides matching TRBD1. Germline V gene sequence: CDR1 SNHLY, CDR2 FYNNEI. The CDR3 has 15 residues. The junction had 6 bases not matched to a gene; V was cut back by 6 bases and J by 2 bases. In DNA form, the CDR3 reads TGTGCCAGCAGCCCCGGGACAGTAAACACCGGGGAGCTGTTTTTT. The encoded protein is CASSPGTVNTGELFF.

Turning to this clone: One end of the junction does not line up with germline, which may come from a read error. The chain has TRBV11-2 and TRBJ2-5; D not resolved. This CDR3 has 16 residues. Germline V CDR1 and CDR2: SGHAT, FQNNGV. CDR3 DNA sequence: TGTGCCGGCAGCTTAGGGCCGAACTGGTTCGGGGAGACCCAGTACTTC. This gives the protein CAGSLGPNWFGETQYF.

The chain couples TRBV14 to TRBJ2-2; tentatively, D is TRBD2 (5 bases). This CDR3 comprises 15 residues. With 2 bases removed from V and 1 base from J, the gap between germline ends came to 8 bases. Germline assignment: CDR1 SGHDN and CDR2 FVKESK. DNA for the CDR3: TGTGCCAGCAGCCAATTCGCGGGGAACACCGGGGAGCTGTTTTTT. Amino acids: CASSQFAGNTGELFF. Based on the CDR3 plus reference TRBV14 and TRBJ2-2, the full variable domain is EAGVTQFPSHSVIEKGQTVTLRCDPISGHDNLYWYRRVMGKEIKFLLHFVKESKQDESGMPNNRFLAERTGGTYSTLKVQPAELEDSGVYFCASSQFAGNTGELFFGEGSRLTVL.

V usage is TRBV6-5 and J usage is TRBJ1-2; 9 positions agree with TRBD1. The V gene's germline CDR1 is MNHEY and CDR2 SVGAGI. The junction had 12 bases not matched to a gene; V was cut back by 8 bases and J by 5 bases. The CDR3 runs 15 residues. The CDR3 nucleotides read TGTGCCAGCGCTCCGGGACAGGGAGTTAATTATGGCTACACCTTC. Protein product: CASAPGQGVNYGYTF.

The CDR3 DNA follows: TGCAGTGCTGCGAGCACTGAAGCTTTCTTT. It codes for CSAASTEAFF. The rearrangement uses TRBV20-1 and TRBJ1-1; D is ambiguous. The CDR3 has 10 amino acids. Germline CDR1 reads DFQATT; CDR2 reads SNEGSKA (reference sequence). The V and J ends lost 5 bases and 4 bases respectively, with 5 bases between them.